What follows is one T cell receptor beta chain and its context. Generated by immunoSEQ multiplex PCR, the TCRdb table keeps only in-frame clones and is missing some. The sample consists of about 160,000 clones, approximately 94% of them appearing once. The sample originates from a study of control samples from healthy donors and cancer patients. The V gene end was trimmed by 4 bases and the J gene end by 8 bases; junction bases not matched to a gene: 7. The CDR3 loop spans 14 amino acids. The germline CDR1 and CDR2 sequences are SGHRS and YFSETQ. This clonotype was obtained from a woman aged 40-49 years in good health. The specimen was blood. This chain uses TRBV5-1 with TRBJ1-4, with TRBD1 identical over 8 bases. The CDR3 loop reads CASSTQGAGEKLFF. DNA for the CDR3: TGCGCCAGCAGCACTCAGGGGGCGGGGGAAAAACTGTTTTTT.